The rows below give T cell receptor beta chains drawn from one sample of a study of cytomegalovirus exposure and HLA in healthy donors. Method: immunoSEQ multiplex PCR; TCRdb's copy keeps in-frame clones and lacks some. The sample records approximately 59,000 clones, about 92% being singletons. Sequenced input: PBMCs. The receptors shown here come from a young man in good health and CMV-seropositive. Both conserved end residues are part of each CDR3. The D gene is left open where the match is weak. A clone size is listed for some rows: how often the clone was seen (once, few, many), or a class if it is expanded.

TRBV30	-	TRBD1	TRBJ1-4	TGTGCCTGGAGTGCGACAGGGGGAGCAAAACTGTTTTTT	CAWSATGGAKLFF
TRBV6-1	-	-	TRBJ1-1	TGTGCCAGCAGGACCGGCGGCACTGAAGCTTTCTTT	CASRTGGTEAFF
TRBV28	-	-	TRBJ2-7	TGTGCCAGCAGTTTAGGCGGGATCTACTACGAGCAGTACTTC	CASSLGGIYYEQYF
TRBV5-6	-	-	TRBJ2-7	TGTGCCAGCAGCCCAGTCACAGTTACCTACGAGCAGTACTTC	CASSPVTVTYEQYF
TRBV5-1	-	-	TRBJ2-3	TGCGCCAGCAGCCCGGAGGCAGATACGCAGTATTTT	CASSPEADTQYF
TRBV18	-	TRBD1	TRBJ1-1	TGTGCCAGCTCACCCCCTATTCGGACAGGGCGCCCTGAAGCTTTCTTT	CASSPPIRTGRPEAFF
TRBV19	-	TRBD2	TRBJ2-6	TGTGCCAGTACCACCCCTCTACAGGGATTAACTAGCGGCCTGACTTTC	CASTTPLQGLTSGLTF
TRBV29-1	-	-	TRBJ2-1	TGCAGCGTTGGACCAGGGTCCTACAATGAGCAGTTCTTC	CSVGPGSYNEQFF
TRBV5-1	-	TRBD2	TRBJ2-1	TGCGCCAGCAGCTTGAGAGTAGCGGGAGCATCCACCGCCCATGAGCAGTTCTTC	CASSLRVAGASTAHEQFF
TRBV6-5	-	-	TRBJ2-3	TGTGCCAGCAGTTACTATGGGACAACCATTACAGATACGCAGTATTTT	CASSYYGTTITDTQYF
TRBV7-2	once	-	TRBJ2-1	TGTGCCAGCAGTCTTGACTATTACAATGAGCAGTTCTTC	CASSLDYYNEQFF
TRBV5-1	-	-	TRBJ1-5	TGCGCCAGCAGCTTGGAGGGGGGGGGTCGTCAGCCCCAGCATTTT	CASSLEGGGRQPQHF
TRBV6-1	-	-	TRBJ1-5	TGTGCCAGCAGTCGACATGATTCAAGCAATCAGCCCCAGCATTTT	CASSRHDSSNQPQHF
TRBV30	-	-	TRBJ1-1	TGTGCCTGGAGTCCAGACAGAACTGAAGCTTTCTTT	CAWSPDRTEAFF
TRBV11-2	-	-	TRBJ2-7	TGTGCCAGCAGCGCCTCCCCTAGCTACGAGCAGTACTTC	CASSASPSYEQYF
TRBV27	-	TRBD1	TRBJ2-7	TGTGCCAGCATGGACAGGTCCTACGAGCAGTACTTC	CASMDRSYEQYF
TRBV5-1	-	TRBD2	TRBJ2-1	TGCGCCAGCAGCTTGGTAGCCTCTTCGAGCGGGAGTGCTAATGAGCAGTTCTTC	CASSLVASSSGSANEQFF
TRBV5-1	-	-	TRBJ2-3	TGCGCCAGTACCGTGCCGGGCACAGATACGCAGTATTTT	CASTVPGTDTQYF
TRBV6-6	-	-	TRBJ2-4	TGTGCCAGCAGTTACTCGGCAAGCAAAAACATTCAGTACTTC	CASSYSASKNIQYF
TRBV21-1	-	-	TRBJ2-7	TGTGCCAGCAGCAAACAACCCCGGACTAGCGGGACGTCTAGGAAGGCCTACGAGCAGTACTTC	CASSKQPRTSGTSRKAYEQYF
TRBV11-2	-	TRBD2	TRBJ2-3	TGTGCCAGCAGCCCCCTAGCGGGTATGCCAGATACGCAGTATTTT	CASSPLAGMPDTQYF
TRBV29-1	-	TRBD2	TRBJ2-7	TGCAGCGTTGCGGCGACTAGCGGGTACTCCTACGAGCAGTACTTC	CSVAATSGYSYEQYF
TRBV10-3	-	-	TRBJ2-6	TGTGCCATCAGTGAGTCTGGGTTTGGAGGGAACTCTGGGGCCAACGTCCTGACTTTC	CAISESGFGGNSGANVLTF
TRBV5-1	-	-	TRBJ2-7	TGCGCCAGCCTCGGTGAGAGTGCCTACGAGCAGTACTTC	CASLGESAYEQYF
TRBV5-1	-	-	TRBJ2-2	TGCGCCAGCAGCTTGCGTCCACTAGGCGCGAACACCGGGGAGCTGTTTTTT	CASSLRPLGANTGELFF
TRBV5-6	-	TRBD2	TRBJ2-7	TGTGCCAGCAGCCCCGGGGGGTGGGATCCGGGATACGAGCAGTACTTC	CASSPGGWDPGYEQYF
TRBV15	-	-	TRBJ2-2	TGTGCCACCAGCCCCGCCCGGGGTGGCGGGGAGCTGTTTTTT	CATSPARGGGELFF
TRBV15	-	-	TRBJ2-7	TGTGCCACCAGCGCAGGGCTCTCCTACGAGCAGTACTTC	CATSAGLSYEQYF
TRBV11-3	-	-	TRBJ2-5	TGTGCCAGCAGCTTAGATCTAGCTAGCAGAACGGAGACCCAGTACTTC	CASSLDLASRTETQYF
TRBV7-9	once	-	TRBJ2-5	TGTGCCAGCACGTCCCAAGAGACCCAGTACTTC	CASTSQETQYF
TRBV5-1	-	-	TRBJ2-3	TGCGCCAGCAGGGGCGGGACAGCCACAGATACGCAGTATTTT	CASRGGTATDTQYF
TRBV2	-	-	TRBJ2-2	TGTGCCAGCAAGAGGACAGTTGGCAACACCGGGGAGCTGTTTTTT	CASKRTVGNTGELFF
TRBV9	-	TRBD2	TRBJ2-2	TGTGCCAGCAGCGTGAGCGGGAGTTGGACCGGGGAGCTGTTTTTT	CASSVSGSWTGELFF
TRBV6-5	-	TRBD2	TRBJ2-7	TGTGCCAGCAGTTACACCCTAGCGGGAGCTTCCTACGAGCAGTACTTC	CASSYTLAGASYEQYF
TRBV7-3	-	-	TRBJ2-1	TGTGCCAGCAGCTTCACCCCTTGGAGTAGCGGCAGCTCCTCTCTCAGGGATGAGCAGTTCTTC	CASSFTPWSSGSSSLRDEQFF
TRBV30	-	TRBD2	TRBJ2-1	TGTGCCTGGAGTGTAATTGGACTAGCGTTCTACAATGAGCAGTTCTTC	CAWSVIGLAFYNEQFF
TRBV28	-	TRBD2	TRBJ2-3	TGTGCCAGCAGTTTATCGGCTAGCGGGAGTAGAGAGCGGGATACGCAGTATTTT	CASSLSASGSRERDTQYF
TRBV7-2	-	-	TRBJ2-7	TGTGCCAGCAGCTTAGTAGGGGGACCTTCCTACGAGCAGTACTTC	CASSLVGGPSYEQYF
TRBV6-1	-	TRBD1	TRBJ2-7	TGTGCCAGCAGAGGGGGCGCGGTGGACGAGCAGTACTTC	CASRGGAVDEQYF
TRBV7-2	few	TRBD1	TRBJ1-2	TGTGCCAGCAGCTTATTCCTCGGGACAGAATATGGCTACACCTTC	CASSLFLGTEYGYTF
TRBV6-5	-	TRBD2	TRBJ2-7	TGTGCCAGCAGACTGACTAGCAGCTACGAGCAGTACTTC	CASRLTSSYEQYF
TRBV6-5	-	TRBD2	TRBJ2-1	TGTGCCAGCAGGCGCGAGTCCGGGACTAGTTTGTTCTTC	CASRRESGTSLFF
TRBV30	-	TRBD2	TRBJ2-3	TGTGCCTGGAGGGCGGGGGGCATACCCGGTACGCAGTATTTT	CAWRAGGIPGTQYF
TRBV28	-	-	TRBJ2-7	TGTGCCAGCAGTTTCGGGATCGGGTCGGCTTCCTACGAGCAGTACTTC	CASSFGIGSASYEQYF
TRBV6-1	-	TRBD1	TRBJ2-3	TGTGCCAGCAGTGATAGGGGGACAGGTAACACAGATACGCAGTATTTT	CASSDRGTGNTDTQYF
TRBV18	-	TRBD1	TRBJ2-7	TGTGCCAGCTCTCCCGGGGACAGGGGTTCCTACGAGCAGTACTTC	CASSPGDRGSYEQYF
TRBV9	-	-	TRBJ2-1	TGTGCCAGCAGCGTAGCTGGCTTCCAGTACAATGAGCAGTTCTTC	CASSVAGFQYNEQFF
TRBV10-1	-	-	TRBJ1-1	TGCGCCAGTTCCCGGGACATCATGAACACTGAAGCTTTCTTT	CASSRDIMNTEAFF
TRBV6-5	-	TRBD1	TRBJ2-7	TGTGCCAGCAGTTACTTAGGGACAGACTACGAGCAGTACTTC	CASSYLGTDYEQYF
TRBV30	once	-	TRBJ1-5	TGTGCCTGGAGTGTTTTTTCAGGGTTTGGGCCCCAGCATTTT	CAWSVFSGFGPQHF